What follows describes a single TCR beta chain. These data originate in a study of blood T cell repertoires in COVID-19. Study-level background: PBMCs, B-cell-depleted T cells, or T cells provided the cDNA or gDNA that made up the material.

TCRdb keeps only in-frame clones here, not all; method: immunoSEQ multiplex PCR. The table records some 130,000 clones, approximately 85% of them present only once. This CDR3 comprises 13 residues. CDR1 MNHEY and CDR2 SMNVEV come from the germline V gene (reference sequence). Trimming pared 3 bases from V and 5 bases from J, leaving 7 bases between. V and J are TRBV27 and TRBJ2-2; D is unclear. Sequenced material: peripheral blood. The source is a human donor in a cohort sampled during active COVID-19. In nucleotides, the CDR3 is TGTGCCAGCAGTTTGGCAGTTACCGGGGAGCTGTTTTTT. It encodes CASSLAVTGELFF.